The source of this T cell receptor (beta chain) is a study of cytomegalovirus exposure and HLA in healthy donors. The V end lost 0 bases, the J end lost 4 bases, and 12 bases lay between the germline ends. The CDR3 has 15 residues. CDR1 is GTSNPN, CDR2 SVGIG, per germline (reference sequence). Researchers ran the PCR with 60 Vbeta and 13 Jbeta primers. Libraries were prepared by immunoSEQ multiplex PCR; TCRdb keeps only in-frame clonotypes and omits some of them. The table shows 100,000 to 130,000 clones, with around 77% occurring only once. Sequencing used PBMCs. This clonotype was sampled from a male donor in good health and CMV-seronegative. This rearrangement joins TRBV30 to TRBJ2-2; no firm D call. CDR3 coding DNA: TGTGCCTGGAGTGTACTAACTCCGCCCACCGGGGAGCTGTTTTTT. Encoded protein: CAWSVLTPPTGELFF. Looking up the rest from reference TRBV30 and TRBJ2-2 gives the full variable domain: SQTIHQWPATLVQPVGSPLSLECTVEGTSNPNLYWYRQAAGRGLQLLFYSVGIGQISSEVPQNLSASRPQDRQFILSSKKLLLSDSGFYLCAWSVLTPPTGELFFGEGSRLTVL.